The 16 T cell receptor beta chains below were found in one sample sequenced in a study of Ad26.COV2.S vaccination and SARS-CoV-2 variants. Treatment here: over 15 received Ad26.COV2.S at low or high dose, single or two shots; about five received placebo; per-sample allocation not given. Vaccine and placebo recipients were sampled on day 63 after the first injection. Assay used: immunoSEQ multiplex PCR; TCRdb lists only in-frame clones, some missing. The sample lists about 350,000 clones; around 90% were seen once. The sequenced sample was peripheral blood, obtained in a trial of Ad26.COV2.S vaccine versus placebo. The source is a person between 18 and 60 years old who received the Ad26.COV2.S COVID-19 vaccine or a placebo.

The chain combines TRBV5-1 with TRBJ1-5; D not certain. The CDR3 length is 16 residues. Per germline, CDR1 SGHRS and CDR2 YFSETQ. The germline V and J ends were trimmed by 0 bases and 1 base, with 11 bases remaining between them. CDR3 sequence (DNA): TGCGCCAGCAGCTTGGAAGGGTATACGAGCAATCAGCCCCAGCATTTT. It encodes CASSLEGYTSNQPQHF.

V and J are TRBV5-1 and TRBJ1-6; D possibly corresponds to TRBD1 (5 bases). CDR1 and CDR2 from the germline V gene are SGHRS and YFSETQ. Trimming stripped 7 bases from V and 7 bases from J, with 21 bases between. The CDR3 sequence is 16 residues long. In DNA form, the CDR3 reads TGCGCCAGCTTTAGGGGATCCGATGATGTAAATTCACCCCTCCACTTT. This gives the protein CASFRGSDDVNSPLHF.

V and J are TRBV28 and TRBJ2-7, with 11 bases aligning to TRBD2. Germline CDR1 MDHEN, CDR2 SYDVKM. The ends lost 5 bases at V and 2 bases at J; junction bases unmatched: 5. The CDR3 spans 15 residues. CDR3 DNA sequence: TGTGCCAGCAGTCCTCTAGCGGGAGGAACCTACGAGCAGTACTTC. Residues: CASSPLAGGTYEQYF.

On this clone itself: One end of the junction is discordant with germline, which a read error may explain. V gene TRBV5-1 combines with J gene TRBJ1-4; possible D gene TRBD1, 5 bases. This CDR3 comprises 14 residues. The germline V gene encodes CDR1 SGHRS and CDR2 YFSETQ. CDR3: CASSPGTANEKLFF. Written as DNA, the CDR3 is TGCGCCAGCAGCCCCGGGACTGCTAACGAAAAACTGTTTTTT.

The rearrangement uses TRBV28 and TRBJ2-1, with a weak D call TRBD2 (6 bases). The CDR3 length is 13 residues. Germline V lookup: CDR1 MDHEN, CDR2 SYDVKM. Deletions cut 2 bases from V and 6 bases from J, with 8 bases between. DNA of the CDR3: TGTGCCAGCAGTTTAGGGAGGTTCAATGAGCAGTTCTTC. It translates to CASSLGRFNEQFF.

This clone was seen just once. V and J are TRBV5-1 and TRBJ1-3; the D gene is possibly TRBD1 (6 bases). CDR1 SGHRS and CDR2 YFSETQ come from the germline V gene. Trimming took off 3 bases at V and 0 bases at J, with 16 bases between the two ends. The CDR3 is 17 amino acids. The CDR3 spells CASSSGTPILSGNTIYF. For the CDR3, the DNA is TGCGCCAGCAGCTCAGGGACACCTATTCTCTCTGGAAACACCATATATTTT. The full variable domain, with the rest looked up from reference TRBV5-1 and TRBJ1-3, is KAGVTQTPRYLIKTRGQQVTLSCSPISGHRSVSWYQQTPGQGLQFLFEYFSETQRNKGNFPGRFSGRQFSNSRSEMNVSTLELGDSALYLCASSSGTPILSGNTIYFGEGSWLTVV.

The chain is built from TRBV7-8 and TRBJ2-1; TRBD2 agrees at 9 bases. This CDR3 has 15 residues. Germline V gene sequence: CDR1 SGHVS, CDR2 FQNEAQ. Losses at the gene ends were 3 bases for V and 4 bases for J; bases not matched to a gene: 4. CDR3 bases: TGTGCCAGCAGCTTGAAGCGGGGGGTGTACAATGAGCAGTTCTTC. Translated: CASSLKRGVYNEQFF.

The CDR3 nucleotides read TGTGCCAGCAGCTTGGAGGCGGGCGGGGGCTACACCTTC. The encoded protein is CASSLEAGGGYTF. The rearrangement joins TRBV5-5 to TRBJ1-2; D is ambiguous. Germline CDR1 and CDR2: SGHKS and YYEKEE (reference sequence). The CDR3 runs to 13 residues. The V end lost 0 bases, the J end lost 8 bases, and 11 bases lay between the germline ends.

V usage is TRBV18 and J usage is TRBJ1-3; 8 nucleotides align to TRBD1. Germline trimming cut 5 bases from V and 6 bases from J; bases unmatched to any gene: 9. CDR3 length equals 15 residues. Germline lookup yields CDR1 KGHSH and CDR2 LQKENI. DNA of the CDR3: TGTGCCAGCTCAATTGCCGGACAGGGAGAAAACACCATATATTTT. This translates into CASSIAGQGENTIYF.

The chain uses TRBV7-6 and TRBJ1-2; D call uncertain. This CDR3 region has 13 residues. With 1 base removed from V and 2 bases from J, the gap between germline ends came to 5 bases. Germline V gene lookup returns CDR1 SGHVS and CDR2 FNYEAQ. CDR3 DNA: TGTGCCAGCAGCTTAGGGGCCAACTATGGCTACACCTTC. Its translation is CASSLGANYGYTF.

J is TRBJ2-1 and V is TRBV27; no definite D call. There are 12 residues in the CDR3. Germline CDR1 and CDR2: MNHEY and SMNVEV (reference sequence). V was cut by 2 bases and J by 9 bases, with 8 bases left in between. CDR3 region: CASSLGMSEQFF. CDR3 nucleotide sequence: TGTGCCAGCAGTTTAGGTATGTCTGAGCAGTTCTTC.

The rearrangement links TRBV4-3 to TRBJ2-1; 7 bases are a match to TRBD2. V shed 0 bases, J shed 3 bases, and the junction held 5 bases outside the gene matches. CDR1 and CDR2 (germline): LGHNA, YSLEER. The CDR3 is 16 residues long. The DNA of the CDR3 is TGCGCCAGCAGCCAAGAGGCAGCGGGACTCTACAATGAGCAGTTCTTC. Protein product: CASSQEAAGLYNEQFF.

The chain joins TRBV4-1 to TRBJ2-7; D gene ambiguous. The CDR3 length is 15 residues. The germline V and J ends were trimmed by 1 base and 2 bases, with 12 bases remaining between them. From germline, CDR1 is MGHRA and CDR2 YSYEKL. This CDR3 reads CASSQVRDPAYEQYF. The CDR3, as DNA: TGCGCCAGCAGCCAAGTACGTGACCCCGCCTACGAGCAGTACTTC.

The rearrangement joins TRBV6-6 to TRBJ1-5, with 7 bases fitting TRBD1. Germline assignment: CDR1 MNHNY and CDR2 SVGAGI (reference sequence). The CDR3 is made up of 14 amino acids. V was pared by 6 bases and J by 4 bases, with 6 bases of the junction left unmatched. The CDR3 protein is CASSWTGRNQPQHF. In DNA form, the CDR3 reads TGTGCCAGCAGCTGGACAGGCAGAAATCAGCCCCAGCATTTT.

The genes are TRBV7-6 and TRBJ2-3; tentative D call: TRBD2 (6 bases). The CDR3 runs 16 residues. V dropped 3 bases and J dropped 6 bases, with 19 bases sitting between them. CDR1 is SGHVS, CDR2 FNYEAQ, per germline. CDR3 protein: CASSLWGVGDVDTQYF. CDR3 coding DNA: TGTGCCAGCAGCTTGTGGGGGGTTGGAGACGTTGATACGCAGTATTTT.

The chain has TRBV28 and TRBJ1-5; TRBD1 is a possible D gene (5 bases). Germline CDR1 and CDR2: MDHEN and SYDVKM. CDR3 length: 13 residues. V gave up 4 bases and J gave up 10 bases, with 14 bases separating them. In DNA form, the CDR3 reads TGTGCCAGCAGTTGGGACCGGGGAGATCCCCAGCATTTT. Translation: CASSWDRGDPQHF.